The 22 T cell receptor beta chains presented below share a single source sample, sequenced in a study of regulatory T cells in long-lasting Graves disease. CDR3 regions were amplified by Arm-PCR using iRepertoire HTBI primers to build TCR beta libraries. TCRdb reanalysed the multiplex PCR reads using MiXCR and keeps one entry per CDR3 protein. The table includes over 300,000 distinct CDR3 sequences, about 20% detected once. Indicated time point: persistent/refractory GD, antithyroid drugs over 5 years with positive TRAb. Scientists built the TCR library using RNA that was extracted from PBMCs. The starting material was peripheral blood mononuclear cells (PBMCs), obtained when the disease was refractory, from a patient treated with antithyroid drugs. These receptors all stem from a female donor with Graves disease.

This clonotype was counted at least ten times. This chain uses TRBV3-1 with TRBJ2-5, with 9 bases aligning to TRBD2. Unmatched junction bases numbered 5, after V lost 0 bases and J lost 3 bases. The germline V gene encodes CDR1 LGHDT and CDR2 YNNKEL (reference sequence). The CDR3 consists of 16 residues. Here the CDR3 reads CASSQDPGLAEETQYF. The CDR3 region has the DNA TGTGCCAGCAGCCAAGACCCGGGACTAGCAGAAGAGACCCAGTACTTC.

The genes are TRBV12-5 and TRBJ1-1; D is perhaps TRBD1 (5 bases). V lost 1 base, J lost 9 bases, and 15 bases lay in between. Per germline, CDR1 LGHNT and CDR2 FRNRAP. CDR3 length: 14 residues. The CDR3: CASGLGRGLPQAFF. CDR3 nucleotide sequence: TGTGCTAGTGGTTTGGGTAGGGGCTTGCCTCAAGCTTTCTTT.

The gene calls are TRBV30 and TRBJ1-1; TRBD1 might be the D (5 bases). The CDR3 consists of 13 residues. Looked up from germline, CDR1 is GTSNPN and CDR2 is SVGIG (reference sequence). Trimming removed 4 bases from V and 4 bases from J, with 13 bases in between. The CDR3 bases are TGTGCCTGGATATCAGGGCAAGGCACTGAAGCTTTCTTT. Residues: CAWISGQGTEAFF.

This clonotype has just one count. This rearrangement joins TRBV19 to TRBJ2-3; 13 bases map to TRBD2. Germline CDR1 reads LNHDA; CDR2 reads SQIVND (reference sequence). Trimming at V came to 4 bases and at J to 3 bases, leaving 7 bases not matched to a gene. This CDR3 spans 17 amino acids. The CDR3 region has the DNA TGTGCCAGTAGTAAAAAGCGGACTAGCGGGAGTACAGATACGCAGTATTTT. It encodes CASSKKRTSGSTDTQYF.

J is TRBJ2-5 and V is TRBV20-1; D is possibly TRBD2 (5 bases). V was cut by 3 bases and J by 0 bases, with 11 bases left in between. Germline V gives CDR1 DFQATT, CDR2 SNEGSKA (reference sequence). This CDR3 has 14 amino acids. The CDR3 spells CSASPAGNQETQYF. The CDR3 DNA sequence: TGCAGTGCTAGTCCGGCCGGGAACCAAGAGACCCAGTACTTC.

This chain joins TRBV9 and TRBJ2-5; 7 nucleotides align to TRBD1. This CDR3 comprises 15 residues. Unmatched junction bases numbered 8, after V lost 4 bases and J lost 2 bases. Germline V lookup: CDR1 SGDLS, CDR2 YYNGEE. This CDR3 is CASSSSTGFQETQYF. CDR3 nucleotides: TGTGCCAGCAGCTCTTCGACAGGGTTTCAAGAGACCCAGTACTTC. The whole variable domain, filled in from reference TRBV9 and TRBJ2-5, reads DSGVTQTPKHLITATGQRVTLRCSPRSGDLSVYWYQQSLDQGLQFLIQYYNGEERAKGNILERFSAQQFPDLHSELNLSSLELGDSALYFCASSSSTGFQETQYFGPGTRLLVL.

J is TRBJ2-7 and V is TRBV7-6; 10 bases line up with TRBD2. The CDR3 consists of 15 residues. Germline V gene lookup returns CDR1 SGHVS and CDR2 FNYEAQ. The junction had 8 bases not matched to a gene; V was cut back by 5 bases and J by 4 bases. The CDR3 spells CASSPLYSGRYEQYF. CDR3 bases: TGTGCCAGCAGCCCTCTATATAGCGGGAGGTACGAGCAGTACTTC. The variable domain in full, with the rest retrieved from reference TRBV7-6 and TRBJ2-7, is GAGVSQSPRYKVTKRGQDVALRCDPISGHVSLYWYRQALGQGPEFLTYFNYEAQQDKSGLPNDRFSAERPEGSISTLTIQRTEQRDSAMYRCASSPLYSGRYEQYFGPGTRLTVT.

Only a few counts were recorded for this clonotype. V gene TRBV3-1 combines with J gene TRBJ1-2; D is possibly TRBD1 (5 bases). Trimming took off 1 base at V and 5 bases at J, with 11 bases between the two ends. Germline V gene sequence: CDR1 LGHDT, CDR2 YNNKEL (reference sequence). CDR3 length: 14 residues. The CDR3 nucleotides are TGTGCCAGCAGCCAAGGAGGGGCGCAATATGGCTACACCTTC. Protein: CASSQGGAQYGYTF.

This clonotype was observed many times. J is TRBJ2-4 and V is TRBV18; D not certain. This CDR3 region has 17 residues. CDR1 and CDR2 (germline): KGHSH, LQKENI. Trimming stripped 4 bases from V and 4 bases from J, with 20 bases between. The CDR3 DNA follows: TGTGCCAGCTCACTCGAAACCGGGCCAATTGGGAAAAACATTCAGTACTTC. It codes for CASSLETGPIGKNIQYF. The entire variable domain, with the rest obtained from reference TRBV18 and TRBJ2-4, is as follows: NAGVMQNPRHLVRRRGQEARLRCSPMKGHSHVYWYRQLPEEGLKFMVYLQKENIIDESGMPKERFSAEFPKEGPSILRIQQVVRGDSAAYFCASSLETGPIGKNIQYFGAGTRLSVL.

This clonotype was found a few times. The rearrangement links TRBV7-9 to TRBJ2-7; 8 nucleotides agree with TRBD2. This CDR3 has 16 residues. CDR1 is SEHNR, CDR2 FQNEAQ, per germline (reference sequence). V lost 2 bases to trimming and J lost 2 bases; unmatched junction nucleotides: 8. This CDR3 reads CASSLTTSAFAYEQYF. Written as DNA, the CDR3 is TGTGCCAGCAGCTTAACGACTAGCGCCTTTGCCTACGAGCAGTACTTC.

This clonotype was recorded a few times. The chain carries TRBV6-1 and TRBJ2-7, with D possibly being TRBD1 (6 bases). From germline, CDR1 is MNHNS and CDR2 SASEGT. V was shortened by 7 bases and J by 4 bases, with 8 bases between the two germline ends. The CDR3 consists of 11 residues. This CDR3 reads CASIRGYEQYF. CDR3 DNA sequence: TGTGCCAGCATTAGGGGGTACGAGCAGTACTTC.

This clonotype was counted at least ten times. V is TRBV27 and J is TRBJ1-2; TRBD1 matches at 12 bases. The V and J ends lost 6 bases and 2 bases, in that order; junction bases with no gene match: 10. The CDR3 is 17 residues long. Germline-derived CDR1 and CDR2 are MNHEY and SMNVEV (reference sequence). The CDR3 reads CASRRGTGGPINYGYTF. The CDR3 coding sequence is TGTGCCAGCAGAAGGGGGACAGGGGGCCCCATAAACTATGGCTACACCTTC.

This clonotype was seen at least ten times. This chain joins TRBV28 and TRBJ1-4; D unclear. V dropped 2 bases and J dropped 4 bases, with 8 bases sitting between them. The CDR3 length is 14 residues. Germline-derived CDR1 and CDR2 are MDHEN and SYDVKM. CDR3 in amino acids: CASSLGRYNEKLFF. The CDR3 DNA sequence: TGTGCCAGCAGTTTAGGACGGTATAATGAAAAACTGTTTTTT.

V is TRBV5-6 and J is TRBJ2-2; D call uncertain. Trimming removed 4 bases at V and 8 bases at J, with 15 bases between. The CDR3 has 14 residues. The germline gives CDR1 SGHDT, CDR2 YYEEEE. CDR3 protein: CASSPGPVRGELFF. CDR3 coding DNA: TGTGCCAGCAGCCCCGGGCCGGTCAGGGGGGAGCTGTTTTTT.

The CDR3: CASSGPGSGTEAFF. The CDR3 DNA reads as TGTGCCAGCAGCGGGCCAGGCAGTGGCACTGAAGCTTTCTTT. The chain joins TRBV9 to TRBJ1-1; D uncertain. The germline V gene has CDR1 SGDLS and CDR2 YYNGEE. This CDR3 is 14 amino acids long. Trimming shortened V by 3 bases and J by 4 bases, and 13 bases separated the two germline ends.

This clonotype occurred many times. The chain joins TRBV7-9 to TRBJ2-7, with TRBD2 matching 9 bases. There are 20 residues in the CDR3. CDR1 and CDR2 from the germline V gene are SEHNR and FQNEAQ (reference sequence). Trimming at V came to 5 bases and at J to 4 bases, leaving 24 bases not matched to a gene. This CDR3 reads CASSTLHGTSRGRVTYEQYF. The CDR3 coding sequence is TGTGCCAGCAGCACCTTACATGGGACTAGCAGAGGACGCGTGACTTACGAGCAGTACTTC. The whole variable domain, remainder taken from reference TRBV7-9 and TRBJ2-7, is DTGVSQNPRHKITKRGQNVTFRCDPISEHNRLYWYRQTLGQGPEFLTYFQNEAQLEKSRLLSDRFSAERPKGSFSTLEIQRTEQGDSAMYLCASSTLHGTSRGRVTYEQYFGPGTRLTVT.

This clonotype was seen a few times. The V gene is TRBV19, the J gene TRBJ1-1; a possible D gene is TRBD1 (5 bases). This CDR3 has 14 amino acids. Germline CDR1 reads LNHDA; CDR2 reads SQIVND (reference sequence). Trimming stripped 3 bases from V and 2 bases from J, with 10 bases between. The CDR3 DNA reads TGTGCCAGTAGTATGGGAGGGGTTAACACTGAAGCTTTCTTT. It encodes CASSMGGVNTEAFF.

The rearrangement links TRBV12-3 or TRBV12-4 to TRBJ1-6; no clear D. This CDR3 comprises 13 residues. V shed 3 bases and J shed 6 bases, with 6 bases lying between them. The CDR3 DNA sequence: TGTGCCAGCAGTTTGACGGCTAATTCACCCCTCCACTTT. It codes for CASSLTANSPLHF.

This clonotype has at least ten counts. The chain employs TRBV29-1 and TRBJ1-5, with TRBD1 as a possible D gene (6 bases). Per the germline V gene, CDR1 is SQVTM and CDR2 is ANQGSEA. The CDR3 is 13 amino acids. V lost 6 bases and J 2 bases, leaving 11 bases between the germline ends. CDR3 in amino acids: CSVRDMGNQPQHF. The CDR3 DNA sequence: TGCAGCGTCCGGGACATGGGCAATCAGCCCCAGCATTTT.

The table lists this clonotype with many counts. The chain joins TRBV29-1 to TRBJ1-4; TRBD1 agrees at 9 bases. The CDR3 extends over 14 amino acids. Germline V gene data show CDR1 as SQVTM and CDR2 as ANQGSEA. The J segment lost 6 bases and the V segment lost 7 bases, leaving 9 bases of the junction unmatched. The CDR3 loop is CSGRPGQGDEKLFF. In DNA, the CDR3 is TGCAGCGGCCGACCGGGACAGGGAGATGAAAAACTGTTTTTT.

The sample holds many counts of this clonotype. This chain joins TRBV30 and TRBJ1-5; possibly TRBD1 for D (6 bases). CDR3 size: 15 residues. V gave up 2 bases and J gave up 0 bases, with 11 bases separating them. Germline loops: CDR1 GTSNPN, CDR2 SVGIG (reference sequence). In nucleotides, the CDR3 is TGTGCCTGGAGTAAGGGGGATAATAGCAATCAGCCCCAGCATTTT. Encoded protein: CAWSKGDNSNQPQHF.

This clonotype was seen more than once but under ten times. The chain uses TRBV15 and TRBJ2-1; 11 nucleotides align to TRBD2. CDR1 and CDR2 from the germline V gene are LNHNV and YYDKDF (reference sequence). Trimming at V came to 5 bases and at J to 6 bases, leaving 9 bases not matched to a gene. The CDR3 is made up of 16 amino acids. CDR3 sequence reads: CATSPFGSGRGNEQFF. The CDR3 DNA sequence: TGTGCCACCAGCCCCTTTGGTAGCGGGAGGGGCAATGAGCAGTTCTTC.